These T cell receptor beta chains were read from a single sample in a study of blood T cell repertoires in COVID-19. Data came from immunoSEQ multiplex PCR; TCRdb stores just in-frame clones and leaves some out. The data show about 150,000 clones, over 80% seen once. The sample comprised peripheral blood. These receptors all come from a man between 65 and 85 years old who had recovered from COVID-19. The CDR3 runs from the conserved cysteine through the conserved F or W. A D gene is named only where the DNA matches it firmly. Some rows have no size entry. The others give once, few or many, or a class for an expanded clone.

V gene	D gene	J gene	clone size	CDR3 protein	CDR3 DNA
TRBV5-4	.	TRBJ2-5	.	CATRGASETQYF	TGTGCCACCAGGGGGGCATCGGAGACCCAGTACTTC
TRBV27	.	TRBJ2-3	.	CASSLGRGTDTQYF	TGTGCCAGCAGTTTAGGCAGGGGCACAGATACGCAGTATTTT
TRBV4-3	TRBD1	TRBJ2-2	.	CASSRRTGVNTGELFF	TGCGCCAGCAGCCGAAGGACAGGAGTAAACACCGGGGAGCTGTTTTTT
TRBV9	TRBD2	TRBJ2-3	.	CASSPGAGISTDTQYF	TGTGCCAGCAGCCCCGGAGCGGGAATAAGTACAGATACGCAGTATTTT
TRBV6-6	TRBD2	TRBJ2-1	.	CASSPPWAGGPNEQFF	TGTGCCAGCAGCCCCCCCTGGGCGGGAGGGCCCAATGAGCAGTTCTTC
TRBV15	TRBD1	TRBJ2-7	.	CATSPGGYEQYF	TGTGCCACCAGCCCAGGGGGTTACGAGCAGTACTTC
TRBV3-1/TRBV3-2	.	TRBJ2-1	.	CASSRDSNEQFF	TGTGCCAGCAGCCGAGACAGCAATGAGCAGTTCTTC
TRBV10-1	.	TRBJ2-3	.	CASSDSGLSTDTQYF	TGCGCCAGCAGTGATTCTGGCCTCAGCACAGATACGCAGTATTTT
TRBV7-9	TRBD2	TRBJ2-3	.	CASSLAWAGAGDTQYF	TGTGCCAGCAGCTTAGCGTGGGCGGGAGCGGGAGATACGCAGTATTTT
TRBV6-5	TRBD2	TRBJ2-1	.	CASGSGNYNEQFF	TGTGCCAGCGGTAGCGGGAACTACAATGAGCAGTTCTTC
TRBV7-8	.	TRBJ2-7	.	CASSPEDSASSYEQYF	TGTGCCAGCAGCCCCGAAGACAGTGCGAGCTCCTACGAGCAGTACTTC
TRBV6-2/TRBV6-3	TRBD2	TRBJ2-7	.	CASSSLLQLAGRYEQYF	TGTGCCAGCAGTTCCCTCCTTCAACTAGCGGGAAGGTACGAGCAGTACTTC
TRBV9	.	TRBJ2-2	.	CASSVDGIGELFF	TGTGCCAGCAGCGTAGACGGGATCGGGGAGCTGTTTTTT
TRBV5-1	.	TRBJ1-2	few	CASSAQGHDYGYTF	TGCGCCAGCAGCGCGCAGGGACATGACTATGGCTACACCTTC
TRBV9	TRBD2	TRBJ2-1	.	CASSGPPAGGNNEQFF	TGTGCCAGCAGCGGCCCCCCAGCGGGAGGCAACAATGAGCAGTTCTTC
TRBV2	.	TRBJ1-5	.	CASSEGQGSNQPQHF	TGTGCCAGCAGTGAAGGCCAGGGGAGCAATCAGCCCCAGCATTTT
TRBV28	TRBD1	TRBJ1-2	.	CASRRQGNYGYTF	TGTGCCAGCAGACGACAGGGGAACTATGGCTACACCTTC
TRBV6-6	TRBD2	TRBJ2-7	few	CASTRRGGAGAFYEQYF	TGTGCCAGCACTCGAAGGGGAGGGGCGGGAGCGTTTTACGAGCAGTACTTC
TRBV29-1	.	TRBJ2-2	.	CSAWQRNTGELFF	TGCAGCGCCTGGCAAAGGAACACCGGGGAGCTGTTTTTT
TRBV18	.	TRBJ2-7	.	CASSPSGALVGEQYF	TGTGCCAGCTCACCTTCAGGGGCTCTCGTAGGCGAGCAGTACTTC
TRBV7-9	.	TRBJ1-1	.	CASSFQIEAFF	TGTGCCAGCAGCTTCCAGATTGAAGCTTTCTTT
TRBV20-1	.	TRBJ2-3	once	CSAVAADTQYF	TGCAGTGCTGTAGCGGCAGATACGCAGTATTTT
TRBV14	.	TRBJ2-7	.	CASSQLSRGYEQYF	TGTGCCAGCAGCCAACTTTCCCGGGGCTACGAGCAGTACTTC
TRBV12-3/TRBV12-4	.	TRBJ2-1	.	CASSSPNPWPFF	TGTGCCAGCAGTTCACCGAATCCCTGGCCGTTCTTC
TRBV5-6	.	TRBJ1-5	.	CASSLSTGNQPQHF	TGTGCCAGCAGCTTGTCGACAGGCAATCAACCCCAGCATTTT
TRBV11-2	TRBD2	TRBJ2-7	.	CASSFLQREPYEQYF	TGTGCCAGCAGCTTTTTGCAGCGGGAACCCTACGAGCAGTACTTC
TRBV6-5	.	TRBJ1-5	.	CASSLSGSGNQPQHF	TGTGCCAGCAGCCTCTCGGGAAGTGGCAATCAGCCCCAGCATTTT
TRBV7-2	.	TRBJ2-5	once	CASSLGFSGETQYF	TGTGCCAGCAGCTTAGGTTTCTCAGGCGAGACCCAGTACTTC
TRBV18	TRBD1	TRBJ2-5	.	CASSPRDSNQETQYF	TGTGCCAGCTCACCCCGGGACAGTAACCAAGAGACCCAGTACTTC
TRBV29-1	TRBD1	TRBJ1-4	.	CSAGDSYNEKLFF	TGCAGCGCGGGGGACAGTTATAATGAAAAACTGTTTTTT